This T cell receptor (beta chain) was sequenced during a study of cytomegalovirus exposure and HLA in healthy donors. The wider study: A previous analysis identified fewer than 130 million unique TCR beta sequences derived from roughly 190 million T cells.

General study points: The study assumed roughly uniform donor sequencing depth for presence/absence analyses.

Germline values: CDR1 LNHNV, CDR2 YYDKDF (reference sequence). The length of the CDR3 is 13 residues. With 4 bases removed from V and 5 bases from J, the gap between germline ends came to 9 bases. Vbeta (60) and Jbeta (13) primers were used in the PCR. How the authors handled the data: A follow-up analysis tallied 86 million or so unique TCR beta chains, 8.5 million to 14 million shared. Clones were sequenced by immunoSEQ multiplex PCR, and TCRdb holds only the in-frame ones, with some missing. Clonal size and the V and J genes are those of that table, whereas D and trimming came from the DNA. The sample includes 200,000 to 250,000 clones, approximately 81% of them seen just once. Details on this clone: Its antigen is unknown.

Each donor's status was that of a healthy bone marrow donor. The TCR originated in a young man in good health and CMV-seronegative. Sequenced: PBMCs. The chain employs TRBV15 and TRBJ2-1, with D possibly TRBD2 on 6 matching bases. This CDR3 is CATSTGGNNEQFF. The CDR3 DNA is TGTGCCACCAGCACCGGGGGAAACAATGAGCAGTTCTTC.